This TCR beta chain is from a study of Ad26.COV2.S vaccination and SARS-CoV-2 variants. The CDR3 loop spans 16 amino acids. V trimming: 4 bases; J trimming: 8 bases; junction bases outside the gene matches: 14. CDR1 is MNHEY, CDR2 SMNVEV, per germline (reference sequence). Noted treatment: approximately 18 received Ad26.COV2.S at low or high dose, single or two shots; several received placebo; per-sample allocation not given. The samples date from day 63 after the first vaccine or placebo injection. The repertoire was sequenced with immunoSEQ multiplex PCR; TCRdb's copy has only in-frame clones and lacks some. Among 350,000 to 450,000 clones listed, over 80% were seen once.

This clonotype was sampled from a person aged 18 to 59 who received the Ad26.COV2.S COVID-19 vaccine or a placebo. The material sequenced was peripheral blood, taken in a trial of Ad26.COV2.S vaccine versus placebo. The J gene is TRBJ1-2, the V gene TRBV27; the match to TRBD1 covers 9 bases. The CDR3 DNA sequence: TGTGCCAGCAGTTATGGATGGACAGGGGAGGTAGACGGCTACACCTTC. This codes for CASSYGWTGEVDGYTF.